This T cell receptor (beta chain) was captured in a study of blood T cell repertoires in COVID-19. About the study: Acute-phase and convalescent COVID-19 samples originated in the United States, Italy and Spain.

One Seattle source followed patients from active infection through their disease course. Profiled with immunoSEQ multiplex PCR; TCRdb holds only in-frame clones, not every one. The profile covers some 210,000 clones, with approximately 90% appearing a single time and 0.82% taken by the ten largest. The CDR3 runs to 14 residues. The germline gives CDR1 LNHDA, CDR2 SQIVND (reference sequence). V was cut by 2 bases and J by 3 bases, with 10 bases left in between. The sequenced sample was peripheral blood. The clonotype originates from a man aged 55 to 69 with COVID-19, enrolled during active disease. The V gene is TRBV19, the J gene TRBJ1-2, with unresolved D. CDR3 DNA sequence: TGTGCCAGTAGTATACTCGGCGGCTACTATGGCTACACCTTC. Translating it yields CASSILGGYYGYTF. The full variable domain, rest sourced from reference TRBV19 and TRBJ1-2, is DGGITQSPKYLFRKEGQNVTLSCEQNLNHDAMYWYRQDPGQGLRLIYYSQIVNDFQKGDIAEGYSVSREKKESFPLTVTSAQKNPTAFYLCASSILGGYYGYTFGSGTRLTVV.